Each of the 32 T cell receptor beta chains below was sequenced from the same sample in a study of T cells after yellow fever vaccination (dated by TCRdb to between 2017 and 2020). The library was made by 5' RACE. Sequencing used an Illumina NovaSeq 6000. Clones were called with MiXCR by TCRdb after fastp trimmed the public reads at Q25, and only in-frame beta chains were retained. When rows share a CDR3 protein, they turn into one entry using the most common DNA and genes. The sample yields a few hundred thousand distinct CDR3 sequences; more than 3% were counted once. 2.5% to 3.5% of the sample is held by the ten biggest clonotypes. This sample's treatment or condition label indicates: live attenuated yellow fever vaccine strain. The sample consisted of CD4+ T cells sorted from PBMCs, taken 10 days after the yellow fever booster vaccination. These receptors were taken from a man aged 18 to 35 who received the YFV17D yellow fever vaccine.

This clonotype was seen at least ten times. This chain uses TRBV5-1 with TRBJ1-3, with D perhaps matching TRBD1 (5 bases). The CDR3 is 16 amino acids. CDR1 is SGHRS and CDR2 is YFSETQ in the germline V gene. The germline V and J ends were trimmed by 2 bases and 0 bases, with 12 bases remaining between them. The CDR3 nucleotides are TGCGCCAGCAGCTTAATCGACAGTCTCTCTGGAAACACCATATATTTT. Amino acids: CASSLIDSLSGNTIYF.

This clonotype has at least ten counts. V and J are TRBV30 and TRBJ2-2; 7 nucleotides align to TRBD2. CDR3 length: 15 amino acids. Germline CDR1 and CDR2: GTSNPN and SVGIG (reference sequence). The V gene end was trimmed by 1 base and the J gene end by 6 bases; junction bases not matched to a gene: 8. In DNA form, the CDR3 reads TGTGCCTGGAGTGCCCTGAGCGGGGAATCCGGGGAGCTGTTTTTT. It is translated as CAWSALSGESGELFF.

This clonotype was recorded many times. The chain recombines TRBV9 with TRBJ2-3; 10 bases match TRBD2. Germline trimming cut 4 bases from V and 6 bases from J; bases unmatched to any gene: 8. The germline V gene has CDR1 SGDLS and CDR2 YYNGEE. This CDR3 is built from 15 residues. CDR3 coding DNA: TGTGCCAGCAGCCCGAGCGGGGGGGCATGGGATACGCAGTATTTT. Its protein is CASSPSGGAWDTQYF.

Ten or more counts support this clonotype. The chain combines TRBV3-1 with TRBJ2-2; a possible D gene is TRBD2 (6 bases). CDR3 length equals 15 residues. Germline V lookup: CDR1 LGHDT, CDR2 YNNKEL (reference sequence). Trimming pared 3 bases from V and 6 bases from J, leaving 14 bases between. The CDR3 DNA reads TGTGCCAGCAGCCAGGGAACTAGCTACCCCGGGGAGCTGTTTTTT. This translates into CASSQGTSYPGELFF.

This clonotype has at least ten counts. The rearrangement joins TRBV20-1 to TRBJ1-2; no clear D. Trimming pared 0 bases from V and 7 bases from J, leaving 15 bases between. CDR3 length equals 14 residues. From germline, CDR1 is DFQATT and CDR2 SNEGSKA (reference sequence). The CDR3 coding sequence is TGCAGTGCTAGAGAGGGAAGGGTATCTGGTGGCTACACCTTC. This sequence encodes CSAREGRVSGGYTF.

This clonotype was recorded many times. The CDR3 reads CASSQGTGSRTDTQYF. The DNA of the CDR3 is TGCGCCAGCAGCCAAGGGACAGGGAGTCGCACAGATACGCAGTATTTT. The J gene is TRBJ2-3, the V gene TRBV4-3, with 8 bases identical to TRBD1. J lost 1 base, V lost 1 base, and 4 bases had no gene match. Germline loops: CDR1 LGHNA, CDR2 YSLEER. This CDR3 has 16 residues.

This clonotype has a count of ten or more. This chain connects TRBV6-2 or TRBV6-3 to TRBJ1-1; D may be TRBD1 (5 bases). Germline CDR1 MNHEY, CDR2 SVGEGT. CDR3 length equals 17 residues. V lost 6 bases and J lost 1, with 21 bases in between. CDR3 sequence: CASSPGRGWRSNTEAFF. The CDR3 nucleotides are TGTGCCAGCAGCCCTGGGCGGGGCTGGAGGTCGAACACTGAAGCTTTCTTT.

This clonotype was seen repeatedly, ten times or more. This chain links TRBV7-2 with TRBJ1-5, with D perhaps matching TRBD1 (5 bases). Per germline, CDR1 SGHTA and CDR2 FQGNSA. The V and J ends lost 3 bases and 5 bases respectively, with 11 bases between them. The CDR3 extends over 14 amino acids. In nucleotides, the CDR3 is TGTGCCAGCAGCTTGGCAGGGAGGCATCAGCCCCAGCATTTT. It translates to CASSLAGRHQPQHF.

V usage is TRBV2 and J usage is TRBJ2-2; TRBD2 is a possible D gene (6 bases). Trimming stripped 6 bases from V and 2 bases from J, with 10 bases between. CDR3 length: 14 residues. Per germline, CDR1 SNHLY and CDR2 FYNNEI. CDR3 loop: CASRRLVNTGELFF. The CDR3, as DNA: TGTGCCAGCAGACGACTAGTTAACACCGGGGAGCTGTTTTTT.

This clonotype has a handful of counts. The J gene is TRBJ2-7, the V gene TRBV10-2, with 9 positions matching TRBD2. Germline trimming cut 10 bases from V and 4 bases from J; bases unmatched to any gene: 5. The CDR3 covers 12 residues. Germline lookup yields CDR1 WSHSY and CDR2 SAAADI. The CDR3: CATGLAGYEQYF. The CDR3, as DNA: TGCGCCACCGGCCTAGCGGGGTACGAGCAGTACTTC.

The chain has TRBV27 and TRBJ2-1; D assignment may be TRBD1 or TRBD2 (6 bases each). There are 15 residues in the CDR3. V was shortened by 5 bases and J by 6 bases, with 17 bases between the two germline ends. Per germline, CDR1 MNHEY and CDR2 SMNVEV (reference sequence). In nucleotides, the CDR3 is TGTGCCAGCAGTCTCCTGGGGGGCCGGGGCAATGAGCAGTTCTTC. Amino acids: CASSLLGGRGNEQFF.

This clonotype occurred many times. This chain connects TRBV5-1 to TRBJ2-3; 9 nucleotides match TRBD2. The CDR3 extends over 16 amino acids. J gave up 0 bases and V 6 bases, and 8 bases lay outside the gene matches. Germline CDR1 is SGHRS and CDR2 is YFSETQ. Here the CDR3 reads CASKPPTSGSTDTQYF. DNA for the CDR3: TGCGCCAGCAAGCCGCCGACTAGCGGAAGCACAGATACGCAGTATTTT. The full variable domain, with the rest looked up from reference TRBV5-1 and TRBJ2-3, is KAGVTQTPRYLIKTRGQQVTLSCSPISGHRSVSWYQQTPGQGLQFLFEYFSETQRNKGNFPGRFSGRQFSNSRSEMNVSTLELGDSALYLCASKPPTSGSTDTQYFGPGTRLTVL.

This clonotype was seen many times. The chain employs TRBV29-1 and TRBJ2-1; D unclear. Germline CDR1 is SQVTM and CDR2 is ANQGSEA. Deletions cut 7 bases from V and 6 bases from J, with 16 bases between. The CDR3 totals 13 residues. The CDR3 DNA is TGCAGCGGTCTCAGGCCTACGAGCAATGAGCAGTTCTTC. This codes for CSGLRPTSNEQFF.

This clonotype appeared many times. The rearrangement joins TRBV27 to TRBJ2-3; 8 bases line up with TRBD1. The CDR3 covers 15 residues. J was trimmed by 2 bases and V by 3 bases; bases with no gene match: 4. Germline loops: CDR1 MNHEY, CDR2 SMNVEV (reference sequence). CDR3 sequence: CASSFWDRITDTQYF. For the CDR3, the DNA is TGTGCCAGCAGTTTTTGGGACAGGATCACAGATACGCAGTATTTT.

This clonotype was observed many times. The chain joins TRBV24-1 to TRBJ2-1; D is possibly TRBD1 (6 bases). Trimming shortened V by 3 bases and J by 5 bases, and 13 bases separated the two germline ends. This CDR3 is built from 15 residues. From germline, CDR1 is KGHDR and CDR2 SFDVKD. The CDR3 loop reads CATSDPGVSNNEQFF. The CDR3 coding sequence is TGTGCCACCAGTGATCCAGGGGTGTCGAACAATGAGCAGTTCTTC.

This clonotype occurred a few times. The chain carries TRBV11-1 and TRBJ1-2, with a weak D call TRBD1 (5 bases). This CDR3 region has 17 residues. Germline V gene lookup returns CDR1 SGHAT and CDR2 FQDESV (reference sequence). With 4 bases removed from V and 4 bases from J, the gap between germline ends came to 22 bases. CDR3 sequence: CASSSPEGSGQGYGYTF. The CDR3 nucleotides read TGTGCCAGCAGCTCCCCCGAGGGATCAGGGCAGGGCTATGGCTACACCTTC.

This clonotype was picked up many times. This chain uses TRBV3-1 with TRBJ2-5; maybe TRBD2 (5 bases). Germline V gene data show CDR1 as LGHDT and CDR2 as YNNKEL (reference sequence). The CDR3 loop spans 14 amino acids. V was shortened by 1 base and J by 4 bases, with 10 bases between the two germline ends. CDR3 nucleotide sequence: TGTGCCAGCAGCCAAGTTGGGAGTGGAGAGACCCAGTACTTC. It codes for CASSQVGSGETQYF.

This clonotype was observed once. The CDR3, as DNA: TGTGCCAGCAGCCGAACGGGGAGTTCTAATGAAAAACTGTTTTTT. Translation: CASSRTGSSNEKLFF. This chain connects TRBV7-9 to TRBJ1-4; unclear D gene. The V gene lost 5 bases and the J gene lost 3 bases, with 13 bases spanning the gap. The CDR3 is made up of 15 amino acids. Germline assignment: CDR1 SEHNR and CDR2 FQNEAQ (reference sequence).

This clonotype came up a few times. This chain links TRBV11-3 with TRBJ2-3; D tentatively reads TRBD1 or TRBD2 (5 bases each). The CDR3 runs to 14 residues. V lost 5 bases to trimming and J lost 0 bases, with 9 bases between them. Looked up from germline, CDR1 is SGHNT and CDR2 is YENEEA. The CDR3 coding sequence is TGTGCCAGCAGCCCCTGGGGGAGCACAGATACGCAGTATTTT. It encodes CASSPWGSTDTQYF.

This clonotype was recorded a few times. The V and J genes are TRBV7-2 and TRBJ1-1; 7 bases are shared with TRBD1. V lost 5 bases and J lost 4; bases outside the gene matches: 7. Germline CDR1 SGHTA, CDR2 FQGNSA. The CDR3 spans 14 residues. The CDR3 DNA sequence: TGTGCCAGCAGCAGAGACAGGGTTGGCACTGAAGCTTTCTTT. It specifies CASSRDRVGTEAFF. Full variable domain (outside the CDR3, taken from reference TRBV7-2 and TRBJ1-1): GAGVSQSPSNKVTEKGKDVELRCDPISGHTALYWYRQSLGQGLEFLIYFQGNSAPDKSGLPSDRFSAERTGGSVSTLTIQRTQQEDSAVYLCASSRDRVGTEAFFGQGTRLTVV.

The CDR3 is CASSQVSASQETQYF. The CDR3 coding sequence is TGCGCCAGCAGCCAAGTTTCGGCCAGCCAAGAGACCCAGTACTTC. The rearrangement uses TRBV4-3 and TRBJ2-5; no definite D call. V was shortened by 1 base and J by 1 base, with 10 bases between the two germline ends. The CDR3 extends over 15 amino acids. Germline loops: CDR1 LGHNA, CDR2 YSLEER.

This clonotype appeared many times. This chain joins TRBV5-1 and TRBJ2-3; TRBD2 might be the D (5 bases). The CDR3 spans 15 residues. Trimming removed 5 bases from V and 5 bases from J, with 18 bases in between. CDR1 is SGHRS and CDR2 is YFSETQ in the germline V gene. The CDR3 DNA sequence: TGCGCCAGCAGACCCGCCCCCCCTGCGGGAGATACGCAGTATTTT. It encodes CASRPAPPAGDTQYF.

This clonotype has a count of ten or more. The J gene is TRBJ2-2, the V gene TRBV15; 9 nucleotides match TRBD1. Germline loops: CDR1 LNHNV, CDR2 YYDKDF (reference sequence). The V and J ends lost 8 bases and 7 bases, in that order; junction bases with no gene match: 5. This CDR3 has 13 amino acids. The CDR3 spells CATGTGLSGELFF. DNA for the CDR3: TGTGCCACCGGGACAGGGCTGAGCGGGGAGCTGTTTTTT.

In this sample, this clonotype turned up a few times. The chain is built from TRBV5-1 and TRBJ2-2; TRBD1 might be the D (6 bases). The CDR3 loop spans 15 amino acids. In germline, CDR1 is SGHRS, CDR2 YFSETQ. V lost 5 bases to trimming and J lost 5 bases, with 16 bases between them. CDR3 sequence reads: CASRESIGGTGELFF. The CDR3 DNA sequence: TGCGCCAGCAGGGAGTCGATAGGGGGAACCGGGGAGCTGTTTTTT.

CDR3 nucleotide sequence: TGTGCCAGCAGCTTAGACGGGACCCGGGGGACTGAAGCTTTCTTT. It encodes CASSLDGTRGTEAFF. This sequence joins TRBV7-2 and TRBJ1-1; D is perhaps TRBD1 (5 bases). CDR3 length equals 15 residues. Germline assignment: CDR1 SGHTA and CDR2 FQGNSA. The V and J ends lost 1 base and 5 bases respectively, with 14 bases between them.

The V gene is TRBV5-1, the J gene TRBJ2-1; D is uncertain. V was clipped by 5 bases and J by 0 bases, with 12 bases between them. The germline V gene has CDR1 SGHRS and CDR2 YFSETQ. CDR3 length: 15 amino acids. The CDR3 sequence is CASRVVAASYNEQFF. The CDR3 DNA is TGCGCCAGCAGGGTCGTTGCGGCCTCCTACAATGAGCAGTTCTTC.

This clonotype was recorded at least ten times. The CDR3 DNA follows: TGCAGCGTCGCCCTCGGACTGAGACCTGGGGCCAACGTCCTGACTTTC. Translated: CSVALGLRPGANVLTF. The chain combines TRBV29-1 with TRBJ2-6; the D gene is possibly TRBD2 (5 bases). V gave up 6 bases and J gave up 2 bases, with 17 bases separating them. The CDR3 length is 16 residues. Per the germline V gene, CDR1 is SQVTM and CDR2 is ANQGSEA.

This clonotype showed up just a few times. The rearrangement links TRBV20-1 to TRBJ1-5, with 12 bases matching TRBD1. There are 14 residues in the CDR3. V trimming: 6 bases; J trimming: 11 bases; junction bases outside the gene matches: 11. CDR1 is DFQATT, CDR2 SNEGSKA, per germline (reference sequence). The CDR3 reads CSAAGTGGLRAQHF. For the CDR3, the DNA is TGCAGTGCGGCCGGGACAGGGGGCCTTCGGGCCCAGCATTTT.

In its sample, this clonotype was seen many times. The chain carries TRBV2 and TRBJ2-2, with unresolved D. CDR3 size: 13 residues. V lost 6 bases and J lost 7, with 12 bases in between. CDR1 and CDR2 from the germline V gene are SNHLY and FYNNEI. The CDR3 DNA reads TGTGCCAGCAGGACCCAGGTGGGCGGGGAGCTGTTTTTT. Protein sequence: CASRTQVGGELFF. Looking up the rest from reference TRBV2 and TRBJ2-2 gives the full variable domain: EPEVTQTPSHQVTQMGQEVILRCVPISNHLYFYWYRQILGQKVEFLVSFYNNEISEKSEIFDDQFSVERPDGSNFTLKIRSTKLEDSAMYFCASRTQVGGELFFGEGSRLTVL.

In nucleotides, the CDR3 is TGTGCCAGCAGCCAAGATACTCGGCTAGCGGGGGAGACTAGCACAGATACGCAGTATTTT. This sequence encodes CASSQDTRLAGETSTDTQYF. This chain connects TRBV3-1 to TRBJ2-3, with 10 positions matching TRBD2. With 0 bases clipped from V and 0 bases from J, the junction kept 12 bases outside the gene matches. The germline V gene has CDR1 LGHDT and CDR2 YNNKEL (reference sequence). This CDR3 is 20 amino acids long.

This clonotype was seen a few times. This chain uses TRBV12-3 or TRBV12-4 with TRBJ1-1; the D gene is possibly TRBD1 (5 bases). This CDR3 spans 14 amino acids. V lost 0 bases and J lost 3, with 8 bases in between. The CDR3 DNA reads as TGTGCCAGCAGTTTAGCGGGGGTGGACACTGAAGCTTTCTTT. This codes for CASSLAGVDTEAFF.

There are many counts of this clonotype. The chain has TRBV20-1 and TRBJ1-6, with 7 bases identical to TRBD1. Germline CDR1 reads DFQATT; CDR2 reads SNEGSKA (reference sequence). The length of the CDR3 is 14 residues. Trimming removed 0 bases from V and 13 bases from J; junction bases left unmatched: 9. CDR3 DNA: TGCAGTGCTAGAGATCGGCAGGGGGGCCTCCCCCTCCACTTT. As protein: CSARDRQGGLPLHF.